The rows below give T cell receptor beta chains drawn from one sample of a study of T cell repertoires in cytomegalovirus infection. TCRdb reanalysed the reads using MiXCR and keeps one entry per CDR3 protein. The data contain fewer than 250,000 distinct CDR3 sequences, over 20% of them singletons. Sample: CD8+ T cells from PBMCs. These receptors were taken from a human donor in good health (CMV status not recorded). Some clones in this sample may be carry-over from other donors' samples. Both conserved end residues are part of each CDR3. The D gene is left open where the match is weak. A row's size may be missing; if present it is once, few, many or a size class.

d_call j_call clone_size v_call cdr3_length cdr3_aa cdr3_nt
. TRBJ2-1 . TRBV30 14 CAWSRGAGPNEQFF TGTGCCTGGAGTCGAGGGGCAGGGCCCAATGAGCAGTTCTTC
TRBD2 TRBJ2-1 few TRBV4-1 18 CASSQWGTSGGALYEQFF TGCGCCAGCAGCCAATGGGGGACTAGCGGGGGGGCCCTCTATGAGCAGTTCTTC
TRBD2 TRBJ2-1 few TRBV12-3/TRBV12-4 15 CASNNRGVSYNEQFF TGTGCCAGCAACAACCGGGGGGTCTCCTACAATGAGCAGTTCTTC
. TRBJ2-7 many TRBV7-2 15 CASSLAASASYEQYF TGTGCCAGCAGCTTAGCGGCTAGCGCGTCCTACGAGCAGTACTTC
. TRBJ2-3 few TRBV2 10 CASRADTQYF TGTGCCAGCAGAGCAGATACGCAGTATTTT
. TRBJ2-3 many TRBV7-6 16 CASSSLGLFLPDTQYF TGTGCCAGCAGCTCTTTAGGGCTCTTTCTTCCGGATACGCAGTATTTT
. TRBJ1-5 . TRBV12-3/TRBV12-4 15 CASRGDVGRHQPQHF TGTGCCAGCAGGGGGGACGTGGGAAGGCATCAGCCCCAGCATTTT
. TRBJ1-1 once TRBV12-3/TRBV12-4 15 CASSRTTTGGPEAFF TGTGCCAGCAGCCGAACTACTACAGGCGGTCCTGAAGCTTTCTTT
. TRBJ1-1 . TRBV7-8 14 CASSLSEANTEAFF TGTGCCAGCAGCTTATCTGAGGCGAACACTGAAGCTTTCTTT
TRBD2 TRBJ2-7 . TRBV7-8 15 CASSLAERGENEQYF TGTGCCAGCAGCTTAGCGGAGCGGGGTGAGAACGAGCAGTACTTC
. TRBJ1-1 . TRBV20-1 14 CSARDYWDGTEAFF TGCAGTGCTAGAGATTATTGGGACGGCACTGAAGCTTTCTTT
TRBD2 TRBJ2-1 many TRBV6-6 15 CASSYGSGGAEEQFF TGTGCCAGCAGTTACGGTAGCGGGGGGGCCGAGGAGCAGTTCTTC
TRBD2 TRBJ2-1 few TRBV7-3 17 CASSSAGAVSSYNEQFF TGTGCCAGCAGCTCAGCGGGGGCCGTCAGCTCCTACAATGAGCAGTTCTTC
. TRBJ2-7 . TRBV5-1 14 CASSPSANLYEQYF TGCGCCAGCAGCCCCTCTGCCAACCTCTACGAGCAGTACTTC
TRBD2 TRBJ2-1 . TRBV9 15 CASSDELAGVDEQFF TGTGCCAGCAGCGACGAGCTAGCGGGGGTAGATGAGCAGTTCTTC
. TRBJ2-7 few TRBV6-5 15 CASSYSTESSYEQYF TGTGCCAGCAGTTACTCTACAGAAAGCTCCTACGAGCAGTACTTC
. TRBJ1-5 once TRBV6-5 13 CASSKGIGQPQHF TGTGCCAGCAGTAAGGGCATCGGTCAGCCCCAGCATTTT
TRBD2 TRBJ2-2 . TRBV28 15 CASREAGGLSGELFF TGTGCCAGCAGGGAAGCGGGGGGGCTTTCCGGGGAGCTGTTTTTT
. TRBJ2-7 few TRBV29-1 13 CSVLWFDSYEQYF TGCAGCGTTCTCTGGTTTGACTCCTACGAGCAGTACTTC
TRBD1 TRBJ1-2 few TRBV10-3 13 CAMGQGANYGYTF TGTGCCATGGGACAGGGGGCAAACTATGGCTACACCTTC
. TRBJ2-3 . TRBV2 13 CASRGRGTDTQYF TGTGCCAGCAGGGGGAGAGGCACAGATACGCAGTATTTT
TRBD1 TRBJ2-1 . TRBV20-1 15 CSASGTGGSYNEQFF TGCAGTGCTAGCGGAACAGGGGGTTCCTACAATGAGCAGTTCTTC
TRBD2 TRBJ2-2 few TRBV29-1 14 CSVVTSGAGGELFF TGCAGCGTTGTGACTAGCGGGGCGGGCGGGGAGCTGTTTTTT
. TRBJ2-2 few TRBV7-9 14 CASSLKGFTGELFF TGTGCCAGCAGCTTAAAAGGGTTCACCGGGGAGCTGTTTTTT
. TRBJ2-1 . TRBV2 16 CASRVSSVSSYNEQFF TGTGCCAGCAGGGTCTCTAGCGTTTCATCCTACAATGAGCAGTTCTTC
. TRBJ2-1 few TRBV28 16 CASSFLGQNTYNEQFF TGTGCCAGCAGTTTTTTAGGACAAAACACCTACAATGAGCAGTTCTTC
. TRBJ2-1 many TRBV7-2 14 CASSLAQAYNEQFF TGTGCCAGCAGCTTAGCACAGGCCTACAATGAGCAGTTCTTC
. TRBJ2-6 many TRBV6-5 16 CASSYNGDSGANVLTF TGTGCCAGCAGTTACAACGGGGACTCTGGGGCCAACGTCCTGACTTTC
. TRBJ2-1 many TRBV7-9 14 CASSFGGGGNEQFF TGTGCCAGCAGCTTCGGCGGGGGCGGCAATGAGCAGTTCTTC
. TRBJ1-5 few TRBV7-3 11 CASSYPEPQHF TGTGCCAGCAGCTATCCCGAGCCCCAGCATTTT
. TRBJ2-2 . TRBV12-3/TRBV12-4 14 CASSLFLATGELFF TGTGCCAGCAGTTTGTTTCTAGCAACCGGGGAGCTGTTTTTT
. TRBJ1-1 . TRBV11-2 12 CASSYRYTEAFF TGTGCCAGCAGCTATAGGTACACTGAAGCTTTCTTT
. TRBJ1-1 . TRBV14 14 CASSQDMGDTEAFF TGTGCCAGCAGCCAAGATATGGGCGACACTGAAGCTTTCTTT
. TRBJ1-1 many TRBV4-1 14 CASSQDPGNTEAFF TGCGCCAGCAGCCAAGATCCTGGGAACACTGAAGCTTTCTTT
. TRBJ2-1 many TRBV28 16 CASSSAGVLNYNEQFF TGTGCCAGCAGTTCGGCAGGGGTCCTCAATTACAATGAGCAGTTCTTC
. TRBJ2-7 . TRBV25-1 11 CASSSGVSQYF TGTGCCAGCAGCTCCGGGGTTTCCCAGTACTTC
. TRBJ2-7 few TRBV30 14 CAWGPGLSSYEQYF TGTGCCTGGGGACCGGGGCTTAGCTCCTACGAGCAGTACTTC
TRBD1 TRBJ1-4 . TRBV12-3/TRBV12-4 15 CASSSPGQGSEKLFF TGTGCCAGCAGTTCCCCGGGACAGGGCTCTGAAAAACTGTTTTTT
TRBD1 TRBJ1-4 few TRBV7-6 16 CASSWWDSPTNEKLFF TGTGCCAGCAGCTGGTGGGACAGCCCAACTAATGAAAAACTGTTTTTT
. TRBJ2-1 . TRBV20-1 13 CSARRPIYNEQFF TGCAGTGCTAGACGGCCCATCTACAATGAGCAGTTCTTC
. TRBJ1-1 few TRBV5-5 14 CASTLEGMNTEAFF TGTGCCAGCACCTTGGAGGGGATGAACACTGAAGCTTTCTTT
TRBD2 TRBJ2-2 . TRBV7-2 17 CASNFQPAGGYTGELFF TGTGCCAGCAACTTTCAGCCAGCGGGGGGTTACACCGGGGAGCTGTTTTTT
TRBD2 TRBJ2-3 many TRBV6-2/TRBV6-3 13 CASSGGSTDTQYF TGTGCCAGTAGCGGGGGTAGCACAGATACGCAGTATTTT
. TRBJ2-7 . TRBV4-2 13 CASSQEYGYEQYF TGTGCCAGCAGCCAAGAGTACGGGTACGAGCAGTACTTC
TRBD1 TRBJ2-2 . TRBV19 15 CASNPDRALTGELFF TGTGCCAGTAATCCCGACAGGGCCCTCACCGGGGAGCTGTTTTTT